This T cell receptor beta chain came from a study of blood T cell repertoires in COVID-19. On the study more broadly: Researchers got acute and convalescent COVID-19 samples from the United States, Italy and Spain. T cells, B-cell-depleted T cells, or PBMCs provided the cDNA or gDNA that served as material.

With respect to this clone: Other DNA variants within this sample encode the same CDR3.

V lost 3 bases and J lost 4; bases outside the gene matches: 2. The CDR3 sequence is 15 residues long. Germline V CDR1 and CDR2: MNHEY, SMNVEV (reference sequence). The authors' processing: Amplification from reference gene primers served as the basis for estimated nucleated cell counts. Generated by immunoSEQ multiplex PCR, the TCRdb table keeps only in-frame clones and is missing some. That table gives V, J and clone size, and the DNA gave D and trimming. Among 300,000 or so clones listed, 85% to 90% were seen once. The rearrangement links TRBV27 to TRBJ2-1, with TRBD2 identical over 11 bases. Sequenced material: peripheral blood. The receptor was isolated from a woman aged 40-49 years with acute or convalescent COVID-19. The CDR3 here is CASSFGTSGYNEQFF. In DNA form, the CDR3 reads TGTGCCAGCAGTTTTGGGACTAGCGGTTACAATGAGCAGTTCTTC.